These 22 T cell receptor beta chains share one sample of origin, sequenced in a study of T cell repertoires in cytomegalovirus infection (dated 2019 in TCRdb). The data were produced on an Illumina HiSeq 1500. In-frame beta chains were kept once TCRdb had trimmed the public reads at Q25 with fastp and called clones with MiXCR. Rows with one shared CDR3 protein collapse into an entry with the most common genes and DNA. In this sample the table shows more than 110,000 distinct CDR3 sequences, approximately 30% of which occur a single time. The ten most abundant clones make up 52% of the sample. These receptors are not linked to any known antigen. The meaning of the sample's treatment or condition label: in vitro stimulation with specific CMV peptide epitopes to enrich CMV-specific T cells. The sample in question was CD8+ T cells from cultured PBMCs, obtained from culture after CMV antigen stimulation. Receptors originate from a human donor in good health (CMV status not recorded). Some clones in this sample may be carry-over from other donors' samples.

This clonotype was counted ten times or more. This chain uses TRBV20-1 with TRBJ1-1; no clear D gene. Trimming stripped 3 bases from V and 1 base from J, with 9 bases between. The CDR3 totals 13 residues. CDR1 and CDR2 (germline): DFQATT, SNEGSKA (reference sequence). The CDR3 protein is CSASSAENTEAFF. The CDR3 region has the DNA TGCAGTGCTAGCTCGGCTGAGAACACTGAAGCTTTCTTT.

This chain uses TRBV5-5 with TRBJ1-6; no definite D call. Germline-derived CDR1 and CDR2 are SGHKS and YYEKEE (reference sequence). The CDR3 runs to 21 residues. V dropped 0 bases and J dropped 0 bases, with 22 bases sitting between them. Here the CDR3 reads CASSLAFRETVPSSYNSPLHF. For the CDR3, the DNA is TGTGCCAGCAGCTTGGCTTTTCGCGAGACCGTACCGAGCTCCTATAATTCACCCCTCCACTTT.

There are many counts of this clonotype. The chain has TRBV7-2 and TRBJ2-1; a possible D gene is TRBD2 (6 bases). The CDR3 sequence is 14 residues long. Germline values: CDR1 SGHTA, CDR2 FQGNSA. The V and J ends lost 5 bases and 0 bases respectively, with 8 bases between them. The CDR3 DNA follows: TGTGCCAGCAGCCCGGGGGTCTCCTACAATGAGCAGTTCTTC. This sequence encodes CASSPGVSYNEQFF.

The gene calls are TRBV2 and TRBJ1-5, with a possible D match to TRBD1 (5 bases). Deletions cut 4 bases from V and 4 bases from J, with 14 bases between. This CDR3 is 15 amino acids long. CDR1 and CDR2 from the germline V gene are SNHLY and FYNNEI. CDR3 bases: TGTGCCAGCAGTGTGATCGGGACTGGGAATCAGCCCCAGCATTTT. This sequence encodes CASSVIGTGNQPQHF.

The gene calls are TRBV19 and TRBJ2-7; D may be TRBD2 (6 bases). From germline, CDR1 is LNHDA and CDR2 SQIVND (reference sequence). Between the trimmed V and J ends, which lost 3 bases and 5 bases, there was a span of 8 bases. This CDR3 contains 12 residues. CDR3 bases: TGTGCCAGTAGTATGGGACTCCACGAGCAGTACTTC. Protein sequence: CASSMGLHEQYF.

The CDR3: CASRDRGLTYNSPLHF. The CDR3 nucleotides are TGTGCCAGTAGAGACAGGGGGCTGACCTATAATTCACCCCTCCACTTT. V gene TRBV19 combines with J gene TRBJ1-6; TRBD1 aligns across 10 bases. CDR1 is LNHDA, CDR2 SQIVND, per germline (reference sequence). Trimming removed 6 bases from V and 2 bases from J; junction bases left unmatched: 4. The CDR3 runs 16 residues.

V is TRBV20-1 and J is TRBJ2-2; 7 bases match TRBD1. The CDR3 contains 15 residues. The germline V gene encodes CDR1 DFQATT and CDR2 SNEGSKA (reference sequence). V dropped 3 bases and J dropped 4; count of bases not matched to a gene: 8. The CDR3, as DNA: TGCAGTGCTAGTCCCTGGGACAGTGGCACCGGGGAGCTGTTTTTT. Encoded protein: CSASPWDSGTGELFF.

This clonotype has just a few counts. V and J are TRBV20-1 and TRBJ1-1; 7 bases match TRBD1. This CDR3 is 12 amino acids long. V shed 5 bases, J shed 6 bases, and the junction held 6 bases outside the gene matches. Looked up from germline, CDR1 is DFQATT and CDR2 is SNEGSKA (reference sequence). The CDR3 here is CSAEGQRAEAFF. CDR3 DNA sequence: TGCAGTGCTGAGGGACAGAGGGCTGAAGCTTTCTTT.

This clonotype was detected many times. This sequence joins TRBV7-6 and TRBJ1-1, with D possibly matching TRBD1 (6 bases). V was cut by 6 bases and J by 2 bases, with 19 bases left in between. CDR3 length: 16 residues. Germline assignment: CDR1 SGHVS and CDR2 FNYEAQ. As DNA, the CDR3 is TGTGCCAGCAGACCTATGGACAGAAACACAAACACTGAAGCTTTCTTT. It specifies CASRPMDRNTNTEAFF.

Comments on this clonotype: A read error may produce the germline difference seen at one junction end. The CDR3 DNA sequence: TGTGCCATCAGTGGGACCCAGGGTCGGGCAGATACACAGTATTTT. Its protein product is CAISGTQGRADTQYF. V is TRBV10-3 and J is TRBJ2-3, with D possibly being TRBD1 (5 bases). This CDR3 is built from 15 residues. From germline, CDR1 is ENHRY and CDR2 SYGVKD.

This sequence joins TRBV28 and TRBJ1-6; 9 bases match TRBD1. The J segment lost 4 bases and the V segment lost 6 bases, leaving 7 bases of the junction unmatched. Germline V lookup: CDR1 MDHEN, CDR2 SYDVKM. The CDR3 has 16 amino acids. CDR3 region: CASRINRGPYNSPLHF. The CDR3 DNA sequence: TGTGCCAGCAGGATAAACAGGGGGCCGTATAATTCACCCCTCCACTTT.

CDR3 nucleotide sequence: TGCGCCAGCAGCCAAGGGGCAGACTACACCGGGGAGCTGTTTTTT. It translates to CASSQGADYTGELFF. The V gene is TRBV4-1, the J gene TRBJ2-2; no definite D call. V was trimmed by 1 base and J by 3 bases, leaving 9 bases between them. The germline V gene encodes CDR1 MGHRA and CDR2 YSYEKL. This CDR3 contains 15 residues.

In its sample, this clonotype was seen a few times. The chain links TRBV7-9 to TRBJ1-1; no clear D. The CDR3 loop spans 14 amino acids. Germline V gene data show CDR1 as SEHNR and CDR2 as FQNEAQ (reference sequence). Trimming shortened V by 0 bases and J by 4 bases, and 9 bases separated the two germline ends. The CDR3 is CASSLAAEPTEAFF. The CDR3 DNA sequence: TGTGCCAGCAGCTTAGCTGCGGAGCCCACTGAAGCTTTCTTT.

Ten or more counts support this clonotype. V gene TRBV7-8 combines with J gene TRBJ2-7; D ambiguous. The CDR3 extends over 13 amino acids. Trimming left V 5 bases short and J 4 bases short, with 12 bases between. In germline, CDR1 is SGHVS, CDR2 FQNEAQ. CDR3 residues: CASSLTNEYEQYF. The CDR3, as DNA: TGTGCCAGCAGCCTCACCAACGAGTACGAGCAGTACTTC.

The rearrangement uses TRBV20-1 and TRBJ2-2; tentatively, D is TRBD1 (5 bases). The V end was cut by 4 bases, the J end by 5 bases, with 11 bases between. This CDR3 spans 13 amino acids. Germline CDR1 reads DFQATT; CDR2 reads SNEGSKA (reference sequence). In DNA, the CDR3 is TGCAGTGCTACTCCAGGGTTGACCGGGGAGCTGTTTTTT. Translated: CSATPGLTGELFF.

The rearrangement uses TRBV7-6 and TRBJ2-2; unclear D gene. CDR3 length: 16 amino acids. Germline-derived CDR1 and CDR2 are SGHVS and FNYEAQ. Trimming cost V 5 bases and J 7 bases, with 20 bases left between them. The CDR3 reads CASSTGWASKFGELFF. In DNA, the CDR3 is TGTGCCAGCAGCACCGGCTGGGCGTCCAAATTCGGGGAGCTGTTTTTT. The full variable domain, with the rest looked up from reference TRBV7-6 and TRBJ2-2, is GAGVSQSPRYKVTKRGQDVALRCDPISGHVSLYWYRQALGQGPEFLTYFNYEAQQDKSGLPNDRFSAERPEGSISTLTIQRTEQRDSAMYRCASSTGWASKFGELFFGEGSRLTVL.

The chain joins TRBV12-3 or TRBV12-4 to TRBJ1-1; perhaps TRBD1 as D (6 bases). V lost 6 bases to trimming and J lost 11 bases, with 19 bases between them. This CDR3 spans 13 amino acids. The CDR3: CASRVGSGGTAFF. Written as DNA, the CDR3 is TGTGCCAGCAGAGTGGGGTCCGGGGGCACTGCTTTCTTT.

The chain links TRBV9 to TRBJ2-1; maybe TRBD2 (5 bases). Germline CDR1 SGDLS, CDR2 YYNGEE. V was clipped by 4 bases and J by 2 bases, with 13 bases between them. This CDR3 region has 15 residues. CDR3: CASSTQDFPYNEQFF. Here the CDR3 DNA reads TGTGCCAGCAGCACCCAGGACTTTCCCTACAATGAGCAGTTCTTC.

V and J are TRBV10-3 and TRBJ2-2; 9 bases match TRBD1. Losses at the gene ends were 3 bases for V and 7 bases for J; bases not matched to a gene: 12. CDR1 is ENHRY, CDR2 SYGVKD, per germline. This CDR3 is 17 amino acids long. CDR3 protein: CAISDPMDRGINGELFF. CDR3 DNA sequence: TGTGCCATCAGTGACCCTATGGACAGGGGAATTAACGGGGAGCTGTTTTTT.

This clonotype was seen at least ten times. V gene TRBV19 combines with J gene TRBJ1-1; D possibly corresponds to TRBD1 (6 bases). V lost 3 bases to trimming and J lost 3 bases, with 11 bases between them. Germline assignment: CDR1 LNHDA and CDR2 SQIVND (reference sequence). The CDR3 sequence is 14 residues long. The CDR3 region has the DNA TGTGCCAGTAGTATGGTGGGGGCCGACACTGAAGCTTTCTTT. It specifies CASSMVGADTEAFF.

V gene TRBV5-6 combines with J gene TRBJ2-1; D is perhaps TRBD1 (6 bases). In germline, CDR1 is SGHDT, CDR2 YYEEEE. There are 14 residues in the CDR3. V was trimmed by 4 bases and J by 7 bases, leaving 15 bases between them. CDR3 loop: CASSTQGPLNEQFF. The CDR3, as DNA: TGTGCCAGCAGCACCCAGGGGCCCCTAAATGAGCAGTTCTTC.

The CDR3 spells CASSFPEAGTEETQYF. Written as DNA, the CDR3 is TGTGCCAGCAGTTTCCCGGAGGCCGGGACAGAAGAGACCCAGTACTTC. This rearrangement joins TRBV28 to TRBJ2-5; TRBD1 matches at 7 bases. Germline values: CDR1 MDHEN, CDR2 SYDVKM. V shed 3 bases and J 3 bases; nucleotides not matched to a gene: 10. This CDR3 has 16 residues.